One T cell receptor (beta chain) is described in this entry. The antigen is not known. Here immunoSEQ multiplex PCR was the method, and the copy in TCRdb shows in-frame clones only, minus some. The table has roughly 2.4 million clones, about 94% seen once. This specimen comes from a study of shared clonotypes between healthy human individuals. Study-wide context: A couple of female and a few male donors aged 18 to 49 were enrolled. CD8 memory received one plate per donor, CD8 naive two, CD4 memory three and CD4 naive three.

Study findings and constraints: Genetic and exposure-history diversity was limited by the small donor number.

The CDR3 extends over 14 amino acids. V gave up 1 base and J gave up 1 base, with 7 bases separating them. Germline assignment: CDR1 WSHSY and CDR2 SAAADI. The gene calls are TRBV10-2 and TRBJ1-2, with D possibly TRBD1 on 5 matching bases. Sequences were obtained from naive CD4+ T cells sorted from blood. Subset noted: CD45RA+ positively selected. The origin of this receptor is a man in his late teens or twenties in good health. The CDR3 DNA follows: TGCGCCAGCAGTGAGTGGGGGGTTAACTATGGCTACACCTTC. Its translation is CASSEWGVNYGYTF.